These 8 T cell receptor beta chains were sequenced from one sample in a study of shared clonotypes between healthy human individuals. Sequencing was performed with immunoSEQ multiplex PCR; in TCRdb, only in-frame clones are kept and a portion is missing. This repertoire shows about 710,000 clones, roughly 72% found once; its top ten account for under 2%. Sequencing was done on a sample of memory CD4+ T cells sorted from blood. The subset was: CD45RA-negative fraction. All receptors come from a woman between 25 and 40 years old in good health.

There are many counts of this clone. The V gene is TRBV2, the J gene TRBJ2-1; D is uncertain. V lost 4 bases and J 4 bases, leaving 5 bases between the germline ends. The CDR3 runs 12 residues. CDR1 is SNHLY, CDR2 FYNNEI, per germline. As DNA, the CDR3 is TGTGCCAGCAGTGGGCCTTACAATGAGCAGTTCTTC. Its translation is CASSGPYNEQFF.

This clone was counted a few times. This chain uses TRBV6-1 with TRBJ1-5, with 9 bases lining up with TRBD1. CDR1 is MNHNS, CDR2 SASEGT, per germline. J gave up 4 bases and V 5 bases, and 6 bases lay outside the gene matches. CDR3 size: 15 residues. The CDR3 DNA reads as TGTGCCAGCAGTCTACAGGGGGCGGGAAATCAGCCCCAGCATTTT. It yields the protein CASSLQGAGNQPQHF.

The chain carries TRBV11-1 and TRBJ2-4; TRBD1 aligns across 7 bases. J gave up 3 bases and V 3 bases, and 8 bases lay outside the gene matches. The CDR3 loop spans 16 amino acids. Per the germline V gene, CDR1 is SGHAT and CDR2 is FQDESV (reference sequence). The CDR3 sequence: CASSLVAAGGKNIQYF. The CDR3 DNA follows: TGTGCCAGCAGCTTGGTTGCGGCAGGGGGCAAAAACATTCAGTACTTC.

This clone was seen once. Other DNA sequences from this sample encode an identical CDR3 as well. The chain couples TRBV9 to TRBJ1-1; D is uncertain. The CDR3 totals 12 residues. Germline CDR1 is SGDLS and CDR2 is YYNGEE. Trimming took off 2 bases at V and 4 bases at J, with 6 bases between the two ends. This CDR3 reads CASSVGGTEAFF. CDR3 sequence (DNA): TGTGCCAGCAGCGTGGGAGGCACTGAAGCTTTCTTT.

This rearrangement joins TRBV2 to TRBJ2-1; TRBD2 is a possible D gene (6 bases). The CDR3 loop spans 17 amino acids. Germline values: CDR1 SNHLY, CDR2 FYNNEI. V lost 4 bases, J lost 8 bases, and 24 bases lay in between. CDR3 sequence: CASSARSRGAGSDEQFF. The CDR3 DNA sequence: TGTGCCAGCAGTGCCCGCTCCCGTGGGGCGGGATCTGATGAGCAGTTCTTC.

The V gene is TRBV10-1, the J gene TRBJ2-1; 12 bases align to TRBD2. The germline V gene encodes CDR1 WNHNN and CDR2 SYGVQD (reference sequence). This CDR3 spans 15 amino acids. V was clipped by 8 bases and J by 2 bases; unmatched bases: 4. The DNA of the CDR3 is TGCGCCAGCCCTCTAGCGGGAGGGCCCTACAATGAGCAGTTCTTC. This codes for CASPLAGGPYNEQFF.

On this clone itself: The sample holds other DNA sequences that translate to the same CDR3. The rearrangement links TRBV28 to TRBJ2-1; 10 nucleotides agree with TRBD2. CDR1 is MDHEN, CDR2 SYDVKM, per germline. This CDR3 has 16 residues. V shed 3 bases and J 6 bases; nucleotides not matched to a gene: 8. The chain's CDR3 is CASSFYSSGSRNEQFF. CDR3 in DNA: TGTGCCAGCAGTTTCTACTCTAGCGGGAGTCGCAATGAGCAGTTCTTC.

This clone was observed a handful of times. CDR3 sequence: CASSSDHGETQYF. CDR3 nucleotides: TGCGCCAGCAGCTCGGATCACGGGGAGACCCAGTACTTC. V gene TRBV5-1 combines with J gene TRBJ2-5, with D unresolved. V lost 3 bases to trimming and J lost 5 bases, with 11 bases between them. There are 13 residues in the CDR3. The germline CDR1 and CDR2 sequences are SGHRS and YFSETQ.